The 17 T cell receptor beta chains below all came from one sample that was sequenced in a study of T-cell memory formation after mild COVID-19. TCRdb redid the calling of the 5' RACE reads with MiXCR, one entry per CDR3 protein. The sample consists of a few hundred thousand distinct CDR3 sequences, around a tenth of them appearing once. Sequencing was performed on PBMCs or a T cell subset sorted from them (not recorded which). All receptors derive from a man aged 18 to 29 who had mild COVID-19 (a few samples of this study predate the infection). Cell type and time point are not known.

In this sample, this clonotype turned up many times. V gene TRBV6-2 or TRBV6-3 combines with J gene TRBJ1-5; possible D gene TRBD1, 5 bases. The CDR3 has 15 amino acids. V was shortened by 6 bases and J by 2 bases, with 14 bases between the two germline ends. Germline assignment: CDR1 MNHEY and CDR2 SVGEGT. The CDR3 region is CASSPTPGGNQPQHF. Written as DNA, the CDR3 is TGTGCCAGCAGCCCGACCCCGGGGGGCAATCAGCCCCAGCATTTT.

This clonotype was detected only a few times. The chain carries TRBV30 and TRBJ2-5, with 8 bases lining up with TRBD2. Looked up from germline, CDR1 is GTSNPN and CDR2 is SVGIG (reference sequence). There are 17 residues in the CDR3. V was clipped by 0 bases and J by 2 bases; unmatched bases: 11. The CDR3 reads CAWSVRFGGARQETQYF. In DNA form, the CDR3 reads TGTGCCTGGAGTGTACGGTTCGGGGGGGCTAGGCAAGAGACCCAGTACTTC.

This clonotype was observed a handful of times. The rearrangement joins TRBV7-3 to TRBJ2-5; 9 bases line up with TRBD1. Germline lookup yields CDR1 SGHTA and CDR2 FQGTGA. The CDR3 sequence is 15 residues long. V shed 1 base, J shed 5 bases, and the junction held 5 bases outside the gene matches. CDR3 sequence reads: CASSLRGTGLETQYF. CDR3 DNA: TGTGCCAGCAGCTTAAGAGGGACAGGGTTGGAGACCCAGTACTTC.

In this sample, this clonotype turned up a few times. This chain links TRBV27 with TRBJ1-1; a weak D match, TRBD1 (6 bases). Germline V gives CDR1 MNHEY, CDR2 SMNVEV (reference sequence). With 8 bases removed from V and 4 bases from J, the gap between germline ends came to 20 bases. The CDR3 length is 15 residues. CDR3 nucleotide sequence: TGTGCCAGCTTCTCCGTTTTGGGGGCGGCCACTGAAGCTTTCTTT. Protein product: CASFSVLGAATEAFF.

This clonotype was counted many times. Written as DNA, the CDR3 is TGTGCCAGCAGTTTGGACGTCACGGGAAACATTCAGTACTTC. Protein product: CASSLDVTGNIQYF. The J gene is TRBJ2-4, the V gene TRBV12-3 or TRBV12-4; D is unclear. Trimming left V 3 bases short and J 6 bases short, with 12 bases between. The CDR3 is 14 amino acids.

This clonotype appeared many times. This chain uses TRBV9 with TRBJ2-3; D possibly corresponds to TRBD2 (6 bases). V was clipped by 0 bases and J by 4 bases, with 6 bases between them. The CDR3 loop spans 13 amino acids. The germline V gene has CDR1 SGDLS and CDR2 YYNGEE. The CDR3 region has the DNA TGTGCCAGCAGCGTAGCTAGCGCAGATACGCAGTATTTT. The encoded protein is CASSVASADTQYF.

The gene calls are TRBV19 and TRBJ1-3; D gene ambiguous. CDR3 size: 14 residues. Germline V gene lookup returns CDR1 LNHDA and CDR2 SQIVND (reference sequence). With 4 bases removed from V and 2 bases from J, the gap between germline ends came to 9 bases. CDR3 sequence: CASSNIGTGNTIYF. The DNA of the CDR3 is TGTGCCAGTAGTAACATTGGGACTGGAAACACCATATATTTT.

The J gene is TRBJ1-2, the V gene TRBV6-2 or TRBV6-3; the D is unclear. The CDR3 has 14 residues. CDR1 is MNHEY and CDR2 is SVGEGT in the germline V gene. Trimming took 2 bases from V and 5 from J, leaving 12 bases between them. The CDR3 coding sequence is TGTGCCAGCAGTTACGAGGACGCATATTATGGCTACACCTTC. Its protein product is CASSYEDAYYGYTF.

This clonotype showed up just a few times. This sequence joins TRBV4-3 and TRBJ1-2; D ambiguous. This CDR3 is built from 14 residues. Germline assignment: CDR1 LGHNA and CDR2 YSLEER. Trimming stripped 0 bases from V and 2 bases from J, with 7 bases between. This chain's CDR3 is CASSQEGRNYGYTF. The CDR3 nucleotides read TGCGCCAGCAGCCAAGAAGGCAGAAACTATGGCTACACCTTC.

This clonotype was detected a few times. This CDR3 reads CASSPGRGPGANVLTF. In nucleotides, the CDR3 is TGTGCCAGCTCACCGGGCAGAGGTCCTGGGGCCAACGTCCTGACTTTC. The V gene is TRBV18, the J gene TRBJ2-6; D is uncertain. This CDR3 region has 16 residues. V was clipped by 3 bases and J by 2 bases, with 11 bases between them. Germline V gene data show CDR1 as KGHSH and CDR2 as LQKENI.

This clonotype was counted a few times. The chain recombines TRBV12-3 or TRBV12-4 with TRBJ2-3; 11 bases agree with TRBD2. The CDR3 runs 17 residues. V dropped 3 bases and J dropped 2; count of bases not matched to a gene: 7. The CDR3 region has the DNA TGTGCCAGCAGTTTCCCTAGCGGGGGGCTACCCACAGATACGCAGTATTTT. The encoded protein is CASSFPSGGLPTDTQYF.

The genes are TRBV6-2 or TRBV6-3 and TRBJ2-1; D unresolved. The V gene's germline CDR1 is MNHEY and CDR2 SVGEGT. CDR3 length: 15 residues. The V end was cut by 7 bases, the J end by 6 bases, with 19 bases between. The CDR3 loop reads CASKIRTLGVNEQFF. The CDR3 DNA is TGTGCCAGCAAGATCCGAACCTTAGGAGTCAATGAGCAGTTCTTC.

This rearrangement joins TRBV28 to TRBJ1-2; TRBD1 is a possible D gene (6 bases). V lost 3 bases, J lost 6 bases, and 14 bases lay in between. This CDR3 is built from 14 residues. Germline V gene sequence: CDR1 MDHEN, CDR2 SYDVKM. The CDR3 is CASSFPVRGDGYTF. DNA of the CDR3: TGTGCCAGCAGTTTTCCGGTCAGGGGAGATGGCTACACCTTC.

V and J are TRBV7-2 and TRBJ2-1; 8 bases are a match to TRBD1. Germline CDR1 is SGHTA and CDR2 is FQGNSA. The CDR3 sequence is 15 residues long. V shed 2 bases and J 8 bases; nucleotides not matched to a gene: 8. CDR3 in amino acids: CASSLQGQVIDEQFF. CDR3 coding DNA: TGTGCCAGCAGCTTACAGGGACAGGTAATCGATGAGCAGTTCTTC.

The chain links TRBV10-3 to TRBJ1-1, with no clear D. The CDR3 totals 19 residues. Germline V CDR1 and CDR2: ENHRY, SYGVKD. Deletions cut 3 bases from V and 6 bases from J, with 29 bases between. The CDR3, as DNA: TGTGCCATCAGTGACCCCTTATCTTTTGGGGAGAACTCTCCGGCTGAAGCTTTCTTT. The encoded protein is CAISDPLSFGENSPAEAFF.

CDR3 bases: TGTGCCAGCAGCCGCCTAGGGGAGGGCTACACCTTC. Encoded protein: CASSRLGEGYTF. The chain combines TRBV3-1 with TRBJ1-2; tentatively, D is TRBD1 (5 bases). The CDR3 is 12 residues long. CDR1 and CDR2 from the germline V gene are LGHDT and YNNKEL (reference sequence). V lost 4 bases, J lost 8 bases, and 11 bases lay in between.

This clonotype was observed a handful of times. This chain uses TRBV9 with TRBJ2-3; a weak D match, TRBD2 (7 bases). CDR3 size: 15 residues. Deletions cut 4 bases from V and 1 base from J, with 13 bases between. The germline V gene encodes CDR1 SGDLS and CDR2 YYNGEE. CDR3 DNA: TGTGCCAGCAGCCCCCGGCGGGGGCGCACAGATACGCAGTATTTT. This encodes CASSPRRGRTDTQYF.